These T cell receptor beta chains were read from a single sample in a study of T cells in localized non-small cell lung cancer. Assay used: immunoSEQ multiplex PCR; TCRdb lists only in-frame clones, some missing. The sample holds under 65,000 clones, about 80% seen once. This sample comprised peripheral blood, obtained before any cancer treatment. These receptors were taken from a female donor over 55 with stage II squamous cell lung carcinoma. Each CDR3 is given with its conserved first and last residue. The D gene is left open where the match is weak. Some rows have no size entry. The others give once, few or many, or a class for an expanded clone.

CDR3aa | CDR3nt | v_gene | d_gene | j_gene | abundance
CASSHPSPFF | TGTGCCAGCAGCCACCCCTCCCCTTTCTTT | TRBV14 | - | TRBJ1-1 | -
CASSSSLGGEYGYTF | TGTGCCAGCAGCTCCTCTCTGGGGGGTGAATATGGCTACACCTTC | TRBV7-2 | - | TRBJ1-2 | -
CASVSRPSGGAYNEQFF | TGTGCCAGCGTATCGCGTCCTAGCGGGGGGGCTTACAATGAGCAGTTCTTC | TRBV5-4 | TRBD2 | TRBJ2-1 | -
CASSLYAEGQLFF | TGTGCCAGCAGCTTATATGCGGAAGGGCAACTGTTTTTT | TRBV7-9 | - | TRBJ1-4 | once
CASSPTSGGSADTQYF | TGTGCCAGCAGCCCGACTAGCGGGGGGAGTGCAGATACGCAGTATTTT | TRBV5-6 | TRBD2 | TRBJ2-3 | -
CAWSGTGVHEQYF | TGTGCCTGGTCCGGGACAGGGGTCCACGAGCAGTACTTC | TRBV30 | TRBD1 | TRBJ2-7 | -
CASSLRGYGTEAFF | TGTGCCAGCAGCTTGCGAGGTTATGGGACTGAAGCTTTCTTT | TRBV11-2 | - | TRBJ1-1 | -
CASSQEWGRDTEAFF | TGCGCCAGCAGCCAAGAATGGGGCAGGGACACTGAAGCTTTCTTT | TRBV4-1 | - | TRBJ1-1 | -
CASIKGGGNYGYTF | TGTGCCAGCATCAAAGGTGGCGGGAACTATGGCTACACCTTC | TRBV6-5 | - | TRBJ1-2 | -
CASSPFGTGREETQYF | TGCGCCAGCAGCCCCTTCGGGACAGGGAGGGAAGAGACCCAGTACTTC | TRBV5-1 | TRBD1 | TRBJ2-5 | -
CASSREGTEAFF | TGTGCCAGCAGCCGGGAGGGAACTGAAGCTTTCTTT | TRBV6-1 | - | TRBJ1-1 | -
CASSLTSGLNYSPLHF | TGTGCCAGCAGCCTTACTAGCGGGCTAAACTACTCACCCCTCCACTTT | TRBV11-2 | - | TRBJ1-6 | -
CASSLREGSSYEQYF | TGTGCCAGCAGCTTAAGGGAGGGTAGCTCCTACGAGCAGTACTTC | TRBV7-3 | TRBD2 | TRBJ2-7 | -
CASSLGQAGTQYF | TGCGCCAGCAGCTTGGGACAGGCAGGGACCCAGTACTTC | TRBV5-1 | - | TRBJ2-5 | few
CASSLTQAGEKLFF | TGTGCCAGCAGCCTGACACAGGCTGGGGAAAAACTGTTTTTT | TRBV6-5 | - | TRBJ1-4 | many
CASSPSPLTGSSYNEQFF | TGTGCCAGCAGCCCTAGCCCTCTGACAGGGAGCTCCTACAATGAGCAGTTCTTC | TRBV7-6 | TRBD1 | TRBJ2-1 | -